A selection of T cell receptor beta chains follows, all from one sample in a study of blood T cell repertoires in COVID-19. The repertoire was sequenced with immunoSEQ multiplex PCR; TCRdb's copy has only in-frame clones and lacks some. In the table there are over 200,000 clones, roughly 88% of which are singletons. The sample comprised peripheral blood. All receptors derive from a woman aged 25 to 45 with acute or convalescent COVID-19. CDR3s include the opening cysteine and the closing phenylalanine or tryptophan. D genes are given only for firm matches. Size is omitted from some rows. Given values are once, few, many or a class for expanded clones.

size	V	D	J	CDR3	DNA
NA	TRBV7-9	TRBD2	TRBJ2-1	CASSLNGLAGEQFF	TGTGCCAGCAGCTTGAACGGACTAGCCGGTGAGCAGTTCTTC
NA	TRBV18	TRBD2	TRBJ2-7	CASSPRESYEQYF	TGTGCCAGCTCACCGCGGGAGTCGTACGAGCAGTACTTC
NA	TRBV7-2	TRBD1	TRBJ2-1	CASSPGGLRNDYNEQFF	TGTGCCAGCAGCCCAGGGGGCCTGCGGAACGATTACAATGAGCAGTTCTTC
NA	TRBV5-1	NA	TRBJ2-7	CASSLVRGVNYEQYF	TGCGCCAGCAGCTTGGTCAGGGGAGTAAACTACGAGCAGTACTTC
NA	TRBV7-8	TRBD1	TRBJ1-1	CASSLLQGANTEAFF	TGTGCCAGCAGCTTATTACAGGGGGCTAACACTGAAGCTTTCTTT
NA	TRBV6-1	NA	TRBJ2-7	CASRLDHEQYF	TGTGCCAGCCGACTAGATCACGAGCAGTACTTC
once	TRBV12-1	NA	TRBJ2-3	CASSLGRGPGTDTQYF	TGTGCCAGCAGCTTAGGGCGGGGACCTGGCACAGATACGCAGTATTTT
NA	TRBV5-6	NA	TRBJ2-1	CASSFTYNEQFF	TGTGCCAGCAGCTTCACCTACAATGAGCAGTTCTTC
NA	TRBV5-1	TRBD1	TRBJ1-4	CASSPGTGGEKLFF	TGCGCCAGCAGCCCCGGGACAGGGGGCGAAAAACTGTTTTTT
once	TRBV7-8	NA	TRBJ1-1	CASSSQGTMNTEAFF	TGTGCCAGCAGCTCCCAGGGGACGATGAACACTGAAGCTTTCTTT
NA	TRBV18	NA	TRBJ1-4	CASSPEDSATNEKLFF	TGTGCCAGCTCACCAGAAGACAGCGCAACTAATGAAAAACTGTTTTTT
NA	TRBV30	NA	TRBJ2-1	CAWSVSNSKHNEQFF	TGTGCCTGGAGTGTAAGTAACAGTAAACACAATGAGCAGTTCTTC
NA	TRBV5-1	TRBD1	TRBJ1-1	CASSRQGIGTEAFF	TGCGCCAGCAGCCGACAGGGTATTGGGACTGAAGCTTTCTTT
NA	TRBV25-1	NA	TRBJ2-4	CASSRLGAKNIQYF	TGTGCCAGCAGTCGGCTAGGAGCCAAAAACATTCAGTACTTC
NA	TRBV5-1	NA	TRBJ2-7	CASSRNRVEQYF	TGCGCCAGCAGCAGGAACAGGGTCGAGCAGTACTTC
NA	TRBV19	TRBD1	TRBJ1-5	CASGQGMLRSNQPQHF	TGTGCCAGCGGACAGGGGATGTTGAGGAGCAATCAGCCCCAGCATTTT
NA	TRBV25-1	TRBD2	TRBJ2-5	CASSGASGSGQETQYF	TGTGCCAGCAGTGGGGCTAGCGGGAGCGGCCAAGAGACCCAGTACTTC
NA	TRBV6-5	TRBD1	TRBJ2-7	CASSTPGQGLYEQYF	TGTGCCAGCAGTACCCCGGGACAGGGTCTCTACGAGCAGTACTTC
NA	TRBV10-3	TRBD2	TRBJ2-7	CAISLREGYEQYF	TGTGCCATCAGTTTGCGGGAGGGCTACGAGCAGTACTTC
NA	TRBV9	NA	TRBJ2-3	CASSVVGTDTQYF	TGTGCCAGCAGCGTAGTCGGTACAGATACGCAGTATTTT
NA	TRBV7-2	NA	TRBJ2-2	CASSLGAVYSLDTGELFF	TGTGCCAGCAGCTTAGGGGCAGTGTACAGCCTTGACACCGGGGAGCTGTTTTTT
few	TRBV7-9	NA	TRBJ1-4	CASSSSGATNEKLFF	TGTGCCAGCAGCTCCTCCGGGGCAACTAATGAAAAACTGTTTTTT
NA	TRBV6-2/TRBV6-3	TRBD2	TRBJ2-1	CASSYSKGGRAGDEQFF	TGTGCCAGCAGTTACTCGAAAGGCGGGAGGGCAGGAGATGAGCAGTTCTTC
NA	TRBV19	NA	TRBJ2-7	CASSTPTPSGFGEQYF	TGTGCCAGTAGTACCCCCACCCCTAGTGGTTTTGGAGAGCAGTACTTC
NA	TRBV15	TRBD1	TRBJ2-6	CATSSYRGPGANVLTF	TGTGCCACCAGCAGTTACAGGGGACCTGGGGCCAACGTCCTGACTTTC
NA	TRBV7-2	TRBD1	TRBJ2-7	CASSTRTGEQYF	TGTGCCAGCAGCACCAGGACAGGGGAGCAGTACTTC
NA	TRBV29-1	NA	TRBJ2-5	CSVEDLPRSPWSYF	TGCAGCGTTGAAGATCTTCCTCGGTCCCCATGGTCGTACTTC
NA	TRBV5-6	TRBD1	TRBJ2-7	CASSLTGVYEQYF	TGTGCCAGCAGCTTGACAGGGGTCTACGAGCAGTACTTC
NA	TRBV7-9	NA	TRBJ1-1	CASSVPGVVNTEAFF	TGTGCCAGCAGCGTCCCAGGGGTAGTGAACACTGAAGCTTTCTTT
NA	TRBV18	TRBD1	TRBJ1-5	CASSDKTGNLYQPQHF	TGTGCCAGCTCAGATAAGACAGGGAATTTGTATCAGCCCCAGCATTTT
NA	TRBV3-1/TRBV3-2	TRBD1	TRBJ2-5	CASSPGDRVKETQYF	TGTGCCAGCAGCCCCGGAGACAGGGTTAAAGAGACCCAGTACTTC
NA	TRBV5-6	NA	TRBJ1-3	CASSELGLFRTIYF	TGTGCCAGCAGCGAACTGGGACTATTCAGGACCATATATTTT
NA	TRBV20-1	NA	TRBJ2-7	CSASSTGTYEQYF	TGCAGTGCTAGTTCGACAGGAACCTACGAGCAGTACTTC
NA	TRBV2	TRBD2	TRBJ2-7	CASSIGLAASYEQYF	TGTGCCAGCAGTATTGGACTAGCTGCTTCCTACGAGCAGTACTTC
NA	TRBV6-6	NA	TRBJ2-7	CASSYSVREQYF	TGTGCCAGCAGTTACTCGGTCAGGGAGCAGTACTTC
NA	TRBV6-2/TRBV6-3	TRBD2	TRBJ2-2	CASSYPSGGNTGELFF	TGTGCCAGCAGTTACCCTAGCGGGGGGAACACCGGGGAGCTGTTTTTT
few	TRBV25-1	NA	TRBJ1-3	CASSARTVSGNTIYF	TGTGCCAGCAGTGCGCGGACAGTCTCTGGAAACACCATATATTTT
once	TRBV12-3/TRBV12-4	NA	TRBJ2-5	CASIVTGQETQYF	TGTGCCAGCATAGTGACAGGCCAAGAGACCCAGTACTTC
NA	TRBV5-4	NA	TRBJ2-2	CASSLDSTAFNTGELFF	TGTGCCAGCAGCTTGGATTCGACAGCCTTTAACACCGGGGAGCTGTTTTTT